Reported below is one T cell receptor beta chain. Its binding antigen is unknown. Within one base of it there is no much larger clone, and no base qualities were kept. The data belong to a study of blood T cell repertoires in COVID-19 (dated by TCRdb to the early 2020s). Background for the entire study: Collaborator samples came from the United States, Italy and Spain and covered acute and convalescent phases of COVID-19. The material from the prospective study consisted of cDNA or gDNA derived from T cells, B-cell-depleted T cells, or PBMCs. Subjects who had been exposed to COVID-19, were actively infected with it, or had recovered from it provided the deeply sampled blood TCRbeta repertoires that made up the dataset. The repertoires were released in a freely available public database intended as a resource for research on the immune response to SARS-CoV-2. Samples were obtained from the ongoing ImmuneRACE study (first 160 participants) and from 1,000 to 1,500 subjects provided by 6 global collaborators. The sample metadata nearly always contained a de-identified subject ID, COVID-19 status, age in years and sex. HLA class I and class II types, where available, came from metadata supplied by the sample provider rather than from assay-based typing. General findings and caveats noted by the study authors: The quantity of clinical and demographic metadata differed by source and by participant and was supplied without curation.

The immunoSEQ Assay, a bias-controlled multiplex PCR, was used to amplify TCRbeta CDR3 regions from genomic DNA. The paper's data handling went like this. The number of nucleated cells in each sample was estimated by amplification of reference gene primers within the assay. To quantify the absolute abundance of each unique TCRbeta CDR3 rearrangement, sequence reads were collapsed and filtered. For each sample, productive Simpson clonality was calculated as the square root of Simpson's diversity index across productive rearrangements. This immuneACCESS table, as held by TCRdb, lists in-frame sequences with V and J called but not all clones. Of the missing ones, under half trace to an unresolved V gene in checked studies; the others have no known cause. The V and J calls and the clone size are those of that table, but D and trimming were determined from the DNA. A total of roughly 200,000 clones appear in this sample, more than 75% of them only once. Of the sample, around 4.9% is held by the ten largest clones.

Whole blood was collected in K2EDTA tubes by collaborating institutions according to the institutions' own protocols. For TCRbeta analysis, collaborators shipped samples as frozen whole blood, isolated PBMCs, or DNA extracted from either of those sample types. V and J lose 0 bases and 1 base, and a span of 12 bases separates them. From the cysteine up to the phenylalanine, the CDR3 has a length of 16 residues. The only DNA kept is the CDR3, 48 bases in frame from the first base. CDR1 KGHSH and CDR2 LQKENI are derived from the germline V gene. The chain joins TRBV18 to TRBJ1-1; the D gene cannot be resolved reliably. This receptor was obtained from a woman of 80 years or more with acute or convalescent COVID-19. The sample consisted of peripheral blood. The encoded CDR3 is CASSPPYGTKNTEAFF. The DNA is TGTGCCAGCTCACCACCGTATGGTACAAAGAACACTGAAGCTTTCTTT.